The present entry profiles one T cell receptor beta chain with its context. Antigen specificity is unknown. The germline CDR1 and CDR2 sequences are SEHNR and FQNEAQ (reference sequence). The CDR3 extends over 14 amino acids. Trimming removed 4 bases at V and 0 bases at J, with 9 bases between. This sample was included in a study of CD8+ T cells in alopecia areata. Study context: Treated patients received oral tofacitinib, 5 to 10 mg twice daily.

Sampling of alopecia areata patients yielded lesional scalp punch biopsies as well as peripheral blood. Once RNA had been extracted, it was reverse transcribed into cDNA to act as the sequencing template. Sequenced by immunoSEQ multiplex PCR; TCRdb stores in-frame clones only, minus some. The sample yields some 120,000 clones, 45% to 65% seen once. Study-wide points: Especially in alopecia totalis/universalis, lesional scalp showed greater clonality than normal scalp did. Unlike in mice, where it was clearer, TCR sharing across patients was less clear, possibly HLA-related.

This TCR derives from a human donor with alopecia areata. This sequence joins TRBV7-9 and TRBJ1-1; the D gene is possibly TRBD1 (5 bases). Specimen: CD4+ T cells sorted from blood, collected at week 0. CDR3 region: CASSSTGVNTEAFF. The DNA for the CDR3 is TGTGCCAGCAGCTCAACGGGGGTGAACACTGAAGCTTTCTTT.